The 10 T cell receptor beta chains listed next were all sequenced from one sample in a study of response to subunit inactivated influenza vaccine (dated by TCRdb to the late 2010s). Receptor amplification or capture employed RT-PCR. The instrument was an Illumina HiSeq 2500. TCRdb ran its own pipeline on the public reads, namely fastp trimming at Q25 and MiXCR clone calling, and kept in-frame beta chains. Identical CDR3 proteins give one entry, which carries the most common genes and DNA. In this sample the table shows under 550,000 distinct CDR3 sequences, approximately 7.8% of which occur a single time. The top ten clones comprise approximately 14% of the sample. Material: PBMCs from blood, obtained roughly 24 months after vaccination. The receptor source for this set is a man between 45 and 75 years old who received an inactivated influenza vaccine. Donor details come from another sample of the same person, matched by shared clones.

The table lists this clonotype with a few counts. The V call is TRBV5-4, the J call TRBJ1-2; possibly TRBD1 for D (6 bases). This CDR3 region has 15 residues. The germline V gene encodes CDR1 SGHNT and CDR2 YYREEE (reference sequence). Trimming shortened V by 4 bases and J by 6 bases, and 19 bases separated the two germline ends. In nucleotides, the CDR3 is TGTGCCAGCAGCCTAGGACAGCCCCGCAGAGATGGCTACACCTTC. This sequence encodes CASSLGQPRRDGYTF.

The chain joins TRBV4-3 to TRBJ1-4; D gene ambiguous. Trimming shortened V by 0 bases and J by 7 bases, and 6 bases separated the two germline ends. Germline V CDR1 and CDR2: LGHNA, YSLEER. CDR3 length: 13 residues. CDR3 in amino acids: CASSQEPGEKLFF. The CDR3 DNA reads TGCGCCAGCAGCCAAGAACCGGGTGAAAAACTGTTTTTT.

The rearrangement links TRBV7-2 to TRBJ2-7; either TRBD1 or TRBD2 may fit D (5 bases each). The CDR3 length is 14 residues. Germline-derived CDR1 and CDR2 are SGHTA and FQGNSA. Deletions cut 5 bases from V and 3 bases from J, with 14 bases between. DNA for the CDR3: TGTGCCAGCAGCCACCTCGGGACCTTCTACGAGCAGTACTTC. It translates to CASSHLGTFYEQYF.

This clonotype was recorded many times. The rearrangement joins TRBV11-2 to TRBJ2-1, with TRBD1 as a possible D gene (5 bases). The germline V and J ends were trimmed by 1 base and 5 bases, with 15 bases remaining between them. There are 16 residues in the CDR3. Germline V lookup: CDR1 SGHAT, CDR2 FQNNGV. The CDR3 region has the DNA TGTGCCAGCAGCTTAGTGGGGCCGCCAATGAACAATGAGCAGTTCTTC. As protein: CASSLVGPPMNNEQFF.

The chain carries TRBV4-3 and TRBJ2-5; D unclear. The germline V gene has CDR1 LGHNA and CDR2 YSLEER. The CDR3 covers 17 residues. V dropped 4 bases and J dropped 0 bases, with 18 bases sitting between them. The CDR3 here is CASSLRFTAPYQETQYF. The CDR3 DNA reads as TGCGCCAGCAGCCTTAGATTCACAGCACCGTACCAAGAGACCCAGTACTTC.

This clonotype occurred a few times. This chain's CDR3 is CASRRDRWDTEAFF. CDR3 DNA sequence: TGTGCCAGTAGGAGGGACAGGTGGGACACTGAAGCTTTCTTT. The V and J genes are TRBV19 and TRBJ1-1; 8 bases agree with TRBD1. Germline V lookup: CDR1 LNHDA, CDR2 SQIVND (reference sequence). V dropped 6 bases and J dropped 3; count of bases not matched to a gene: 6. The CDR3 totals 14 residues. The complete variable domain, with remaining parts taken from reference TRBV19 and TRBJ1-1, reads DGGITQSPKYLFRKEGQNVTLSCEQNLNHDAMYWYRQDPGQGLRLIYYSQIVNDFQKGDIAEGYSVSREKKESFPLTVTSAQKNPTAFYLCASRRDRWDTEAFFGQGTRLTVV.

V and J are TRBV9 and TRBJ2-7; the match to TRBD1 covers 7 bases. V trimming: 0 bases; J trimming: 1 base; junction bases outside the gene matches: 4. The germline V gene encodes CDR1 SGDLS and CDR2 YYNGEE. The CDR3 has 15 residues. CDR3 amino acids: CASSVEGTVSYEQYF. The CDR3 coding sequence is TGTGCCAGCAGCGTAGAGGGGACAGTGTCCTACGAGCAGTACTTC.

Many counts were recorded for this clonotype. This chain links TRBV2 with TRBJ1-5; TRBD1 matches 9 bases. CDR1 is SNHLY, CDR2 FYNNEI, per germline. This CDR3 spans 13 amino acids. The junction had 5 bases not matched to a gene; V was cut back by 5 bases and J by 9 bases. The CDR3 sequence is CASSTGGAWPQHF. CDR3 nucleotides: TGTGCCAGCAGTACAGGGGGCGCTTGGCCCCAGCATTTT.

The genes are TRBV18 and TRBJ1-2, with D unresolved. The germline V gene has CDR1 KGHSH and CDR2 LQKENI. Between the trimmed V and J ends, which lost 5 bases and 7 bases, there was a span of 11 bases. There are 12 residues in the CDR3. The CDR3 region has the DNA TGTGCCAGCTCAACGTTGCGCGGTGGCTACACCTTC. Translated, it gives CASSTLRGGYTF.

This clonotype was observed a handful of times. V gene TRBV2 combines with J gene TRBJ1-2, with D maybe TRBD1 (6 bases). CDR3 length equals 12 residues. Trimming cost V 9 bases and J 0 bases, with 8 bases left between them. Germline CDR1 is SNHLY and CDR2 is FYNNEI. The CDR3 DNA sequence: TGTGCCAGACAGGGTACTAACTATGGCTACACCTTC. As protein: CARQGTNYGYTF.